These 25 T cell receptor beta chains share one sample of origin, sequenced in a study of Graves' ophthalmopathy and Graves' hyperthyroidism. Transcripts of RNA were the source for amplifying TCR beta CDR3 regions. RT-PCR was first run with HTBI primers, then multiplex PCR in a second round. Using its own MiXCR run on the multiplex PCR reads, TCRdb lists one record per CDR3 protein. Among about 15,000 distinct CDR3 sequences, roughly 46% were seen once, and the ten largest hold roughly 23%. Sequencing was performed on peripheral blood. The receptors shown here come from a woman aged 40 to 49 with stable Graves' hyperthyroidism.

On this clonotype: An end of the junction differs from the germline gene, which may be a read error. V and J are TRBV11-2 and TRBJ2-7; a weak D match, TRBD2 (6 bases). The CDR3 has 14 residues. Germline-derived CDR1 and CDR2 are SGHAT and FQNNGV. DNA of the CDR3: TGTGCCCGCAGCCGAAGGACTACGTTGATCGAGCAGTACTTC. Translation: CARSRRTTLIEQYF.

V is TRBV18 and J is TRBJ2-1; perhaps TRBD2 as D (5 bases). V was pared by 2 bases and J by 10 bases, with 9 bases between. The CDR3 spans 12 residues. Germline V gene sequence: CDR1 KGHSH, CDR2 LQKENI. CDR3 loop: CASSPRLNEQFF. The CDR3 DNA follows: TGTGCCAGCTCACCAAGACTAAACGAGCAGTTCTTC.

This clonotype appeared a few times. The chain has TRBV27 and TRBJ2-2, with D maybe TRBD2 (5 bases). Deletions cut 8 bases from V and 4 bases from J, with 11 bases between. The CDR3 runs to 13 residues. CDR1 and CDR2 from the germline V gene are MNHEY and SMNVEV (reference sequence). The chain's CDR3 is CASRGPPTGELFF. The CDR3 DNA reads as TGTGCCAGCCGGGGTCCGCCCACCGGGGAGCTGTTTTTT.

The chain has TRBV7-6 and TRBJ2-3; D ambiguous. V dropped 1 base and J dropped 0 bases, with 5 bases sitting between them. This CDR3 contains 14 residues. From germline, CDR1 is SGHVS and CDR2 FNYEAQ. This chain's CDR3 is CASSLGVSTDTQYF. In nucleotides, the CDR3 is TGTGCCAGCAGCTTAGGGGTGAGCACAGATACGCAGTATTTT.

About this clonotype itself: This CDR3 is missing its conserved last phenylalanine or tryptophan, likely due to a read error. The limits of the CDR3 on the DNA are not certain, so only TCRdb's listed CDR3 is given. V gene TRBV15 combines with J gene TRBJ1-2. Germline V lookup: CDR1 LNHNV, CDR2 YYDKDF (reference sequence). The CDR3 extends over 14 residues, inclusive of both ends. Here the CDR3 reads CATSREEGSRDLRV.

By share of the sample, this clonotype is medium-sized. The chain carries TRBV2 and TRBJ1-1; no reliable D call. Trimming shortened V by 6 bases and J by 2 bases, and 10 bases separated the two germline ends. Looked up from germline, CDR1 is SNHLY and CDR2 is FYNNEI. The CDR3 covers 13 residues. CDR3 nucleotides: TGTGCCAGCAGCCTAGCGGGTAACACTGAAGCTTTCTTT. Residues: CASSLAGNTEAFF.

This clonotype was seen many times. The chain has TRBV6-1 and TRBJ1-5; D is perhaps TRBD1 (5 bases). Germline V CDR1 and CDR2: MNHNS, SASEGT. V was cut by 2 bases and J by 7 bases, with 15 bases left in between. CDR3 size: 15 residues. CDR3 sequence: CASSEFWGFVQPQHF. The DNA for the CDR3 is TGTGCCAGCAGTGAATTCTGGGGGTTTGTGCAGCCCCAGCATTTT.

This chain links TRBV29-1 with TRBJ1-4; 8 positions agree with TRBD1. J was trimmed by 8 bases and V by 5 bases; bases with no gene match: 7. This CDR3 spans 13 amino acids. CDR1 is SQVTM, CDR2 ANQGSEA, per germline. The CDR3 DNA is TGCAGCGTTTCGGACAGGGTGAACGAAAAACTGTTTTTT. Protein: CSVSDRVNEKLFF.

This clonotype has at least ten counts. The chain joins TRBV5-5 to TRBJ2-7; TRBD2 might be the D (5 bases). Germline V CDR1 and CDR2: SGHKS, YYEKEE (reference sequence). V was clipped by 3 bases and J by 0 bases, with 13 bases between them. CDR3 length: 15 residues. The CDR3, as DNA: TGTGCCAGCAGCTCGGGGTTTGTTAGCTCCTACGAGCAGTACTTC. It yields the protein CASSSGFVSSYEQYF.

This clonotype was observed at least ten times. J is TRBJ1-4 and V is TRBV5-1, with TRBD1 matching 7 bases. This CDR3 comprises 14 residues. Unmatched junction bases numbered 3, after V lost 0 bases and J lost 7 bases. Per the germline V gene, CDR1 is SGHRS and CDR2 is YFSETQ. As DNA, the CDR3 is TGCGCCAGCAGCTTGGGGGACAGAGGTGAAAAACTGTTTTTT. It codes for CASSLGDRGEKLFF.

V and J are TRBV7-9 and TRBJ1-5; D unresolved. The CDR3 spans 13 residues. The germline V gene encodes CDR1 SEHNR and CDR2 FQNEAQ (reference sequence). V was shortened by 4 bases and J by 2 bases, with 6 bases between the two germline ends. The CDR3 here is CASSSLGNQPQHF. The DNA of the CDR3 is TGTGCCAGCAGCTCACTGGGCAATCAGCCCCAGCATTTT.

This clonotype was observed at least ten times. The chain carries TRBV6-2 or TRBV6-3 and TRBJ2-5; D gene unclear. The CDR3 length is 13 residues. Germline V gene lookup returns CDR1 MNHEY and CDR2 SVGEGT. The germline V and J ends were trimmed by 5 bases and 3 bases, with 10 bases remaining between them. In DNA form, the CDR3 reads TGTGCCAGCAGTCCACGACCTGAAGAGACCCAGTACTTC. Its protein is CASSPRPEETQYF.

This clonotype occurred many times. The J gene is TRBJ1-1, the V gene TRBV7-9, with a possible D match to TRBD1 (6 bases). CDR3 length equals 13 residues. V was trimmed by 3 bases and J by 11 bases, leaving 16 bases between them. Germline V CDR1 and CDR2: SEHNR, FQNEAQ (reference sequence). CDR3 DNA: TGTGCCAGCAGCTTCAGGGGCGCTTCGGGGGCTTTCTTT. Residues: CASSFRGASGAFF.

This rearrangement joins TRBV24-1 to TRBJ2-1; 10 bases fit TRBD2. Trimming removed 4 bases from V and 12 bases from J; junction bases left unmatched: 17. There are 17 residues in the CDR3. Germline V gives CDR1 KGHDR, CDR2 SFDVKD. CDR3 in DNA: TGTGCCACCAGTGAGGAAACTAGCGGGATAAGGATAGATACGCAGTTCTTC. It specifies CATSEETSGIRIDTQFF.

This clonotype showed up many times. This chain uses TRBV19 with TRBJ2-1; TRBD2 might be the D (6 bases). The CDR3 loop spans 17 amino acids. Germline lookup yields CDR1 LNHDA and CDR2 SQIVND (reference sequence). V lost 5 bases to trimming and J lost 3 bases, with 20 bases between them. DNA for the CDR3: TGTGCCAGTAGTTGGGATGGACGGCGGGGATACTACAATGAGCAGTTCTTC. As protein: CASSWDGRRGYYNEQFF.

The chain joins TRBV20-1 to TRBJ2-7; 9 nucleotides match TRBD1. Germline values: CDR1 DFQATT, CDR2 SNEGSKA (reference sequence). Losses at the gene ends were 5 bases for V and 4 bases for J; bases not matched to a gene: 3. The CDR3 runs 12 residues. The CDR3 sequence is CSAGQGQYEQYF. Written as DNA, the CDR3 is TGCAGTGCTGGACAGGGGCAGTACGAGCAGTACTTC.

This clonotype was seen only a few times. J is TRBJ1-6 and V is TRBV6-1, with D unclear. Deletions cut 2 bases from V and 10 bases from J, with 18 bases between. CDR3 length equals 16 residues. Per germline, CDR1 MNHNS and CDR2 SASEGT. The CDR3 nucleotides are TGTGCCAGCAGTGAATCGGAGCCGGAGGGTTGGTCACCCCTCCACTTT. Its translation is CASSESEPEGWSPLHF.

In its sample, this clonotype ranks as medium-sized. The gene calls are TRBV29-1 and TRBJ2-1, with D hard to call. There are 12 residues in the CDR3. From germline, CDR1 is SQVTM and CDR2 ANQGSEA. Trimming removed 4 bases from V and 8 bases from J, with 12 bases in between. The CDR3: CSVVPAGDEQFF. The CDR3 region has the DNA TGCAGCGTTGTCCCGGCCGGCGATGAGCAGTTCTTC.

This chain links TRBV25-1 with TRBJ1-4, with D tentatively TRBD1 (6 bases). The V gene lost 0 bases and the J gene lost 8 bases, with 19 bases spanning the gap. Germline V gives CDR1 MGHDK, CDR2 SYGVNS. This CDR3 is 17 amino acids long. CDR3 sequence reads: CASSEYNAHRVGEKLFF. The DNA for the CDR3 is TGTGCCAGCAGTGAATATAACGCGCACAGGGTAGGAGAAAAACTGTTTTTT.

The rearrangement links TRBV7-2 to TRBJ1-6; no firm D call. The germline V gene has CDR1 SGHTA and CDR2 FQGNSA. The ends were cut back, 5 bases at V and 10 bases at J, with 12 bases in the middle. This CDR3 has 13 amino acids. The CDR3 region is CASSLTGISPLHF. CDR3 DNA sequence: TGTGCCAGCAGCCTAACCGGGATCTCACCCCTCCACTTT. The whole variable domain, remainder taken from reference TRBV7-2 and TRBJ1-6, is GAGVSQSPSNKVTEKGKDVELRCDPISGHTALYWYRQSLGQGLEFLIYFQGNSAPDKSGLPSDRFSAERTGGSVSTLTIQRTQQEDSAVYLCASSLTGISPLHFGNGTRLTVT.

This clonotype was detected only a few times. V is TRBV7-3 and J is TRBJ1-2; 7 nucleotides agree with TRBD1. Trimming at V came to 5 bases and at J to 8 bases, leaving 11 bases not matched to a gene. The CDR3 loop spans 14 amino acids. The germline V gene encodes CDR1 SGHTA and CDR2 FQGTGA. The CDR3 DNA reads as TGTGCCAGCAGCCTATCAACAGGGGCGAGAGGCTACACCTTC. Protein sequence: CASSLSTGARGYTF.

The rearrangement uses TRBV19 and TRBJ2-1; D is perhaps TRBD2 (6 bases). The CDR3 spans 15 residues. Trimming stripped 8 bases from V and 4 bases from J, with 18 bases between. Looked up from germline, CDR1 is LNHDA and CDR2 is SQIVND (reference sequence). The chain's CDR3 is CASRGGANLYNEQFF. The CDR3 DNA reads TGTGCCAGTCGGGGAGGCGCCAACCTTTACAATGAGCAGTTCTTC.

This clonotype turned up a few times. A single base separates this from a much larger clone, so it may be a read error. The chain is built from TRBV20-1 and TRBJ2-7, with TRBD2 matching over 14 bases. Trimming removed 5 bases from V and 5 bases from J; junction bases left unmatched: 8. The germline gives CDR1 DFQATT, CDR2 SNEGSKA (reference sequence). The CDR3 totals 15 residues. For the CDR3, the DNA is TGCAGTGCTTACCCGCCGACTAGCGGGAGGGACGAGCAGTACTTC. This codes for CSAYPPTSGRDEQYF.

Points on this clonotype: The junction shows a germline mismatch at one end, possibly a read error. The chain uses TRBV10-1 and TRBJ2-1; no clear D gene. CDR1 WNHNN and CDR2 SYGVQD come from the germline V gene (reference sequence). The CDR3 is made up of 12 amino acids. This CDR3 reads CASSRTHNEQFF. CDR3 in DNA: TGTGCCAGCAGCCGGACGCACAATGAGCAGTTCTTC.

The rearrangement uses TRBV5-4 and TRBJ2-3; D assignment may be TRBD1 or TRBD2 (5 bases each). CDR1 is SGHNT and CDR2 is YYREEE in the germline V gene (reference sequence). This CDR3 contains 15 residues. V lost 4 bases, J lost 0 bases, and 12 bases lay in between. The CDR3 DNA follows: TGTGCCAGCAGCCGGCGTGGGGGAAGCACAGATACGCAGTATTTT. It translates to CASSRRGGSTDTQYF.